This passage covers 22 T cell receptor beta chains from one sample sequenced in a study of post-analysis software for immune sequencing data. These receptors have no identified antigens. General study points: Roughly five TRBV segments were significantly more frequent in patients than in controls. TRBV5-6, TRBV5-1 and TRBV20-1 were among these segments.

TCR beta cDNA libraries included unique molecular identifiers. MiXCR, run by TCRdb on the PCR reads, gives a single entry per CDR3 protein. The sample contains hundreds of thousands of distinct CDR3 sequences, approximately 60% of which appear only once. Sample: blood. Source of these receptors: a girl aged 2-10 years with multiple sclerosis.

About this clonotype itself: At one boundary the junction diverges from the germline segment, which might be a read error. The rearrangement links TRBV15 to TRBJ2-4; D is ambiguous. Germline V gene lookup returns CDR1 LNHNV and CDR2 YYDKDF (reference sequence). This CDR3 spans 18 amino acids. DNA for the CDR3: TGTGCCACTAGCAGGCTTAGAATCCGTAGCCTAGCCAAAAACATTCAGTACTTC. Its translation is CATSRLRIRSLAKNIQYF.

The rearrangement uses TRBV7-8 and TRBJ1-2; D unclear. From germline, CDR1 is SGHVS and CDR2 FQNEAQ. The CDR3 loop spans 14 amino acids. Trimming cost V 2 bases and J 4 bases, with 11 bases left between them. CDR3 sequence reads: CASSLLLESYGYTF. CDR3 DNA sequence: TGTGCCAGCAGCTTACTTCTGGAAAGCTATGGCTACACCTTC. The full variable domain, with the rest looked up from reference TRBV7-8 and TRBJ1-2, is GAGVSQSPRYKVAKRGQDVALRCDPISGHVSLFWYQQALGQGPEFLTYFQNEAQLDKSGLPSDRFFAERPEGSVSTLKIQRTQQEDSAVYLCASSLLLESYGYTFGSGTRLTVV.

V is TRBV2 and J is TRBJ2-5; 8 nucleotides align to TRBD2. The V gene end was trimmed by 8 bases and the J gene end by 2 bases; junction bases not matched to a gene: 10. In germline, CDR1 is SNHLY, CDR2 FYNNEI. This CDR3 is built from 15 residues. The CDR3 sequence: CASAREGGGQETQYF. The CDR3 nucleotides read TGTGCCAGCGCCCGGGAGGGAGGGGGTCAAGAGACCCAGTACTTC.

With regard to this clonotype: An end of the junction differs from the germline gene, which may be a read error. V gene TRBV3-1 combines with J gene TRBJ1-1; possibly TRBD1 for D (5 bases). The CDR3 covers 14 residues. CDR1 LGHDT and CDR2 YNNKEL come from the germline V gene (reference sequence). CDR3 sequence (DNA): TGTGCCAGTAGCCAAGGGGTGATGAACACTGAAGCTTTCTTT. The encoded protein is CASSQGVMNTEAFF.

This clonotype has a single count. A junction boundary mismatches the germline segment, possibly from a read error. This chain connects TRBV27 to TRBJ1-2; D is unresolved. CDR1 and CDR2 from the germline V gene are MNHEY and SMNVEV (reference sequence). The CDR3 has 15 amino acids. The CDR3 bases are TGTGCCAGCAGCTTATTAGGACGGACTAACTATGGCTACACCTTC. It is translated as CASSLLGRTNYGYTF.

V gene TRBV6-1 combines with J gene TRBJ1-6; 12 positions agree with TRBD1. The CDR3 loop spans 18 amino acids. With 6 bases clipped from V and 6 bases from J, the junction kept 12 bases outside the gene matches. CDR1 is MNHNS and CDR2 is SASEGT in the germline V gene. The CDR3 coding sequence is TGTGCCAGCAGCGCGCTTTCCGGGACAGGGGGCGTTAATTCACCCCTCCACTTT. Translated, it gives CASSALSGTGGVNSPLHF.

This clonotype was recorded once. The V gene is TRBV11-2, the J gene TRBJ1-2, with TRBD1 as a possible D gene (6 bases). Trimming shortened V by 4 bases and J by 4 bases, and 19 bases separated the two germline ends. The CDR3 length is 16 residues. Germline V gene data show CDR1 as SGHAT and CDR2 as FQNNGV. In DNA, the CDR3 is TGTGCCAGCAGCTCCCCCCGGGCAGGGGACTCCTATGGCTACACCTTC. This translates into CASSSPRAGDSYGYTF.

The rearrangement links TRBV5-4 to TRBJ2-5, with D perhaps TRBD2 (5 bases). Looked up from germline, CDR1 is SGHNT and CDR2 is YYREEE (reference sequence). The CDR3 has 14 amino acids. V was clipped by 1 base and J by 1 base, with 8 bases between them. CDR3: CASSLMGSQETQYF. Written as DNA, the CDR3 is TGTGCCAGCAGCTTGATGGGGAGCCAAGAGACCCAGTACTTC.

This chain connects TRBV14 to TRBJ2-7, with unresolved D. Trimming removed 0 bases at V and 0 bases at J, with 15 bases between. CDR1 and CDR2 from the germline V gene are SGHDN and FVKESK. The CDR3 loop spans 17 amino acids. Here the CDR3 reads CASSQEVRAAYSYEQYF. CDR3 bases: TGTGCCAGCAGCCAAGAGGTTAGGGCGGCCTACTCCTACGAGCAGTACTTC. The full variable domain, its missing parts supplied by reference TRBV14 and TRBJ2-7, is EAGVTQFPSHSVIEKGQTVTLRCDPISGHDNLYWYRRVMGKEIKFLLHFVKESKQDESGMPNNRFLAERTGGTYSTLKVQPAELEDSGVYFCASSQEVRAAYSYEQYFGPGTRLTVT.

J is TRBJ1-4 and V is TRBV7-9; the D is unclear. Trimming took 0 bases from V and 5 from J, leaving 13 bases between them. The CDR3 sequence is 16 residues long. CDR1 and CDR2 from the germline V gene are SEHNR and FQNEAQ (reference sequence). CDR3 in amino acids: CASSLARLGKNEKLFF. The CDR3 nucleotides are TGTGCCAGCAGCTTAGCCAGGCTTGGGAAGAATGAAAAACTGTTTTTT.

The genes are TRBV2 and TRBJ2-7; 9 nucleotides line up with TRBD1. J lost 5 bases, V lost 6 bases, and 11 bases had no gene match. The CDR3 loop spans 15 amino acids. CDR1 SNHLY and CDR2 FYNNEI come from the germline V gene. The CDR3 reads CASRVQGAILDEQYV. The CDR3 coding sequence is TGTGCCAGCAGAGTACAGGGGGCAATACTCGACGAGCAGTACGTC.

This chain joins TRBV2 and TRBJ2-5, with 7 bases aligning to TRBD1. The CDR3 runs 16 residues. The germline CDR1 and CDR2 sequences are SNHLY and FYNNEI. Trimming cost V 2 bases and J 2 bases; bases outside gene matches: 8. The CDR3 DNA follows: TGTGCCAGCAGTGAATCCCCGAGACAGGGTCAAGAGACCCAGTACTTC. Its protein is CASSESPRQGQETQYF.

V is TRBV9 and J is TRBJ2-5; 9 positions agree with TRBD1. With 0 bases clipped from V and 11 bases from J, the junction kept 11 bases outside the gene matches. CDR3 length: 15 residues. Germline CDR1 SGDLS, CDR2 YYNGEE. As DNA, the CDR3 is TGTGCCAGCAGCGTAGTGGGGGACAGGGTCGGAGAGCAGTACTTC. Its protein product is CASSVVGDRVGEQYF.

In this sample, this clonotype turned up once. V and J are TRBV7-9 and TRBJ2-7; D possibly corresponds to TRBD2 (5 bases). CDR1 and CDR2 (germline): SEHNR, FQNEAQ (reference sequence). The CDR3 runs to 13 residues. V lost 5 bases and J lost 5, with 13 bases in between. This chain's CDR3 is CASSRTGTNEQYF. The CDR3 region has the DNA TGTGCCAGCAGCAGGACGGGAACTAACGAGCAGTACTTC.

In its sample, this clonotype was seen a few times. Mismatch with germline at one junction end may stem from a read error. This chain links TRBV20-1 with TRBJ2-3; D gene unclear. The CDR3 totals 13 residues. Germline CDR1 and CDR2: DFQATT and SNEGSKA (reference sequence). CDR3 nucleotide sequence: TGCAGTGCCAGAGAGGAGTACACAGATACGCAGTATTTT. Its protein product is CSAREEYTDTQYF.

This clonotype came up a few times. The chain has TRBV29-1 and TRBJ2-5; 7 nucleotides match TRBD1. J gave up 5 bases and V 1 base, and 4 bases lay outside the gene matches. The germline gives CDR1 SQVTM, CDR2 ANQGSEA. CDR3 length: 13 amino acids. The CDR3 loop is CSVEVRGRETQYF. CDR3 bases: TGCAGCGTTGAAGTAAGGGGGCGTGAGACCCAGTACTTC.

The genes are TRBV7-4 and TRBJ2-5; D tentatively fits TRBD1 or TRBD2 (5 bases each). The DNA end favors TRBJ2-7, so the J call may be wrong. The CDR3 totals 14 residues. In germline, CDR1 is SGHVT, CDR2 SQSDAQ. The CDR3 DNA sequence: TGTGCCAGCAGCTTAGTCCAGGGACCTCTCGAGCAGTACTTC. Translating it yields CASSLVQGPLEQYF.

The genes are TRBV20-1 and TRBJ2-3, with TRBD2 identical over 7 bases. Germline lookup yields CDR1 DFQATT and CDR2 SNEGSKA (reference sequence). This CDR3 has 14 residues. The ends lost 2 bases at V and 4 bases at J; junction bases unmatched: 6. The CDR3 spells CSARTGGRADTQYF. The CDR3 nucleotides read TGCAGTGCTAGAACGGGAGGAAGGGCAGATACGCAGTATTTT.

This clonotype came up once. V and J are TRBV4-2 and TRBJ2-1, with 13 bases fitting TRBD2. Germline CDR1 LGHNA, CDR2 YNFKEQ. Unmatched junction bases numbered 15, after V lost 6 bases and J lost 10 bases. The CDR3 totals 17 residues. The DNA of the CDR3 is TGTGCCAGCAGTCGGACTAGCGGGGGTGTACGGGTTTCGGAGCAGTTCTTC. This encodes CASSRTSGGVRVSEQFF.

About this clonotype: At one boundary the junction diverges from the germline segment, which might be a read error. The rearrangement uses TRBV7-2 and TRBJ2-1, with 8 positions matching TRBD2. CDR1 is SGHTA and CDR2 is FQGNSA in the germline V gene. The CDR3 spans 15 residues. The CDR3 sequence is CASSLLGLVRNEQFF. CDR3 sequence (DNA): TGTGCCAGCAGCTTACTGGGACTAGTGAGGAATGAACAGTTCTTC.

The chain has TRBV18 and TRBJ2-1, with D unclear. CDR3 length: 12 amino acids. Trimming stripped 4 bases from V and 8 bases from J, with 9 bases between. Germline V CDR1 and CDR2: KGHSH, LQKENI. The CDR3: CASSRSLDEQFF. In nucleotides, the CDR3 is TGTGCCAGCTCACGCTCTTTGGATGAGCAGTTCTTC.

The CDR3 here is CSASAPHGQGLQGAPLHF. CDR3 bases: TGCAGTGCCAGCGCCCCCCACGGACAGGGCCTTCAAGGGGCACCCCTCCACTTT. The V gene is TRBV20-1, the J gene TRBJ1-6, with TRBD1 matching over 8 bases. The CDR3 totals 18 residues. CDR1 and CDR2 from the germline V gene are DFQATT and SNEGSKA (reference sequence). The trim removed 6 bases at V and 11 bases at J, leaving 24 bases unmatched.